This paragraph reports one T cell receptor (beta chain). The germline gives CDR1 ENHRY, CDR2 SYGVKD. V trimming: 3 bases; J trimming: 11 bases; junction bases outside the gene matches: 12. This CDR3 region has 16 residues. This sample is part of a study of naive and memory T cell subsets. A UMI-containing oligonucleotide was joined by 3' ligation to the TCR cDNA template. Four PCR rounds used nested alpha and beta constant region primers plus the SP2 primer. MiXCR, run by TCRdb on the 5' RACE reads, gives a single entry per CDR3 protein. Seen here are tens of thousands of distinct CDR3 sequences, under 10% observed once, and the top ten hold about 8.9%.

The genes are TRBV10-3 and TRBJ2-1; 11 positions match TRBD1. The sequence derives from a female donor in good health. The CDR3 here is CAISDGGQGGSLKQFF. The DNA of the CDR3 is TGTGCCATCAGTGACGGGGGACAGGGGGGTTCCCTTAAGCAGTTCTTC.